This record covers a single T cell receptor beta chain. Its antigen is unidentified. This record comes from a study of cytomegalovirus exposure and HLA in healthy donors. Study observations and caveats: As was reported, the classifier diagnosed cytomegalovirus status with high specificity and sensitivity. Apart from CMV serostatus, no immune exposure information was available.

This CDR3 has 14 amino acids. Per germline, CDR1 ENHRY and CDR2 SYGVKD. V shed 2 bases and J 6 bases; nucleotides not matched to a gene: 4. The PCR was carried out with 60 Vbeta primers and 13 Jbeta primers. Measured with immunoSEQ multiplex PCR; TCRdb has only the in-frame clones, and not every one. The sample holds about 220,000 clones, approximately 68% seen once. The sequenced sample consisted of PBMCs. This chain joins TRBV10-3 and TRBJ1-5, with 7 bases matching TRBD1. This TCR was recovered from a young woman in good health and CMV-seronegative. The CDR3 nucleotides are TGTGCCATCAGTGAGGAAGGGGGCGGTCAGCCCCAGCATTTT. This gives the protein CAISEEGGGQPQHF.